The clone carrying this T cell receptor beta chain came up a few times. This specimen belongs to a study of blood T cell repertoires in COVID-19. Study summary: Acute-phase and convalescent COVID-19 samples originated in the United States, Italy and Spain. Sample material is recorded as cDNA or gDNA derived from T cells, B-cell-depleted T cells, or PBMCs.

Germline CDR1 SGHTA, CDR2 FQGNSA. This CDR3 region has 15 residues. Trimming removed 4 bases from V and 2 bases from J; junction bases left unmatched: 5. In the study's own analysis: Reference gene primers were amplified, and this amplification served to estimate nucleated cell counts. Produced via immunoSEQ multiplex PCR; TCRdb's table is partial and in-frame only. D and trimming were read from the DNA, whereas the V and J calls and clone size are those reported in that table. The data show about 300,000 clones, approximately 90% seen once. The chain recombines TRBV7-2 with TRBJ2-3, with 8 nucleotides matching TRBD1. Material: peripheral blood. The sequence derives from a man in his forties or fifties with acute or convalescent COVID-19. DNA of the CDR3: TGTGCCAGCAGCTCTACGGGACAGGTCACAGATACGCAGTATTTT. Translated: CASSSTGQVTDTQYF. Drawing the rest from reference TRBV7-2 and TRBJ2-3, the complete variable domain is GAGVSQSPSNKVTEKGKDVELRCDPISGHTALYWYRQSLGQGLEFLIYFQGNSAPDKSGLPSDRFSAERTGGSVSTLTIQRTQQEDSAVYLCASSSTGQVTDTQYFGPGTRLTVL.